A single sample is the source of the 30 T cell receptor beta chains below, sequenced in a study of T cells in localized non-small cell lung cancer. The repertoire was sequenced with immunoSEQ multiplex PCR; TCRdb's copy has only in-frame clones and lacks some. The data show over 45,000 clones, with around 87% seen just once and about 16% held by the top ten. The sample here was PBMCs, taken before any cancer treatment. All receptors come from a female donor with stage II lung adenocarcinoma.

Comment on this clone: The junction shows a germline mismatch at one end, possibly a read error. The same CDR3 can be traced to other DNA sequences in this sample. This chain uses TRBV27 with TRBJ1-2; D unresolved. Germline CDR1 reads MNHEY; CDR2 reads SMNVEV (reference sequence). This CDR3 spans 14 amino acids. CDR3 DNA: TGCGCCAGCAGTTTATCGGGCGGTAACTATGGCTACACCTTC. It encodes CASSLSGGNYGYTF.

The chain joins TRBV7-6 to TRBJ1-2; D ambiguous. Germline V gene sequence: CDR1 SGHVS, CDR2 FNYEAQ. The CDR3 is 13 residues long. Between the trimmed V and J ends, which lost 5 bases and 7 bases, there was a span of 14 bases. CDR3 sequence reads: CASSPDEWAGYTF. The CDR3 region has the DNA TGTGCCAGCAGCCCCGATGAGTGGGCTGGCTACACCTTC.

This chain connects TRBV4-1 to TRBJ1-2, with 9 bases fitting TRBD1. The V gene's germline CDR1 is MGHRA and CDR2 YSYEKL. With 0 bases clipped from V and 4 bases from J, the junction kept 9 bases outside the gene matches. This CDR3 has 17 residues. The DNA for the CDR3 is TGCGCCAGCAGCCAAGATCCCACAGGGGGCGCCGGCTATGGCTACACCTTC. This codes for CASSQDPTGGAGYGYTF.

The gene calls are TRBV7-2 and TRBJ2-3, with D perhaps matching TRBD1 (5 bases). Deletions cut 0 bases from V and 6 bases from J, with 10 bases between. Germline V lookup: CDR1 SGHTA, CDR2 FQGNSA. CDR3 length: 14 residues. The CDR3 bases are TGTGCCAGCAGCTTAGCAATTAGACAGGATACGCAGTATTTT. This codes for CASSLAIRQDTQYF.

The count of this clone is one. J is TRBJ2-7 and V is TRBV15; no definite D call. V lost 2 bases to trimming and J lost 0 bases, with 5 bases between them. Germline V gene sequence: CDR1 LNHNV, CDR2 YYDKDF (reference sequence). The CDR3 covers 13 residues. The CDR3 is CATSRKSSYEQYF. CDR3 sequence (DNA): TGTGCCACCAGCAGAAAAAGCTCCTACGAGCAGTACTTC. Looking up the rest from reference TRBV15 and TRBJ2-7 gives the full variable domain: DAMVIQNPRYQVTQFGKPVTLSCSQTLNHNVMYWYQQKSSQAPKLLFHYYDKDFNNEADTPDNFQSRRPNTSFCFLDIRSPGLGDTAMYLCATSRKSSYEQYFGPGTRLTVT.

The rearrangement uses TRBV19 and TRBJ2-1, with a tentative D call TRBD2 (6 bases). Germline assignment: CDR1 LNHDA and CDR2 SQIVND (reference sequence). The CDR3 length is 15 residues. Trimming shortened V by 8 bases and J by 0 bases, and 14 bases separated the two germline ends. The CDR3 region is CASSPRTNSYNEQFF. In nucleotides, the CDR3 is TGTGCCAGTTCACCCCGGACTAACTCCTACAATGAGCAGTTCTTC.

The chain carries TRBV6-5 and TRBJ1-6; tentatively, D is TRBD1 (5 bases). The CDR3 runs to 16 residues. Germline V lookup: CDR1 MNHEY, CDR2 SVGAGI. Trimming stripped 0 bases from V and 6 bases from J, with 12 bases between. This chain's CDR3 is CASSYSMSQGNSPLHF. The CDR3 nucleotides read TGTGCCAGCAGTTACTCGATGTCGCAGGGTAATTCACCCCTCCACTTT.

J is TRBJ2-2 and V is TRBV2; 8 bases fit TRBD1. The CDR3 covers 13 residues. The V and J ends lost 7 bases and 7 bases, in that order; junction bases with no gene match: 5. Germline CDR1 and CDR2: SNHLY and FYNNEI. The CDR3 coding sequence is TGTGCCAGCAAGGGGACAGGAGGCGGGGAGCTGTTTTTT. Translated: CASKGTGGGELFF.

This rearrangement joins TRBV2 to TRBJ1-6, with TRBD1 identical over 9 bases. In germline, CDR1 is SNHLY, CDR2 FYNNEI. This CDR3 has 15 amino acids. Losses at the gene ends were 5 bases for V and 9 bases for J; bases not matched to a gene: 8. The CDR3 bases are TGTGCCAGCAGTCCCGGGACAGGGCCTCTTTCACCCCTCCACTTT. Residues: CASSPGTGPLSPLHF.

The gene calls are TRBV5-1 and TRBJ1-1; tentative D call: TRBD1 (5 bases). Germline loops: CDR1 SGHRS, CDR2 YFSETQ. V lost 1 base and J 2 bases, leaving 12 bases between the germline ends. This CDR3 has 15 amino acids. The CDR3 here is CASSLYFGANTEAFF. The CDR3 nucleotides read TGCGCCAGCAGCTTGTATTTCGGGGCAAACACTGAAGCTTTCTTT. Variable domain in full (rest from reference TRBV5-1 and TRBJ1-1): KAGVTQTPRYLIKTRGQQVTLSCSPISGHRSVSWYQQTPGQGLQFLFEYFSETQRNKGNFPGRFSGRQFSNSRSEMNVSTLELGDSALYLCASSLYFGANTEAFFGQGTRLTVV.

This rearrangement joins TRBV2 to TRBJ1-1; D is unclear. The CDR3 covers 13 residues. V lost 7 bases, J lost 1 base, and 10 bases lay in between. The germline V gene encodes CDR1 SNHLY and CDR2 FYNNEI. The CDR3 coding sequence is TGTGCCAGCATCAAAGGGCCGAACACTGAAGCTTTCTTT. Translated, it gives CASIKGPNTEAFF. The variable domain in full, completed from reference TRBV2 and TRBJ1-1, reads EPEVTQTPSHQVTQMGQEVILRCVPISNHLYFYWYRQILGQKVEFLVSFYNNEISEKSEIFDDQFSVERPDGSNFTLKIRSTKLEDSAMYFCASIKGPNTEAFFGQGTRLTVV.

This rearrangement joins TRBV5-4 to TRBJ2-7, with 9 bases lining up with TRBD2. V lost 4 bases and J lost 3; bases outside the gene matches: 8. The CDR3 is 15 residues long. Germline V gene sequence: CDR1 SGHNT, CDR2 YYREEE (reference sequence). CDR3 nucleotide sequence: TGTGCCAGCAGCCAAATAGGACTAGCGATCTACGAGCAGTACTTC. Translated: CASSQIGLAIYEQYF.

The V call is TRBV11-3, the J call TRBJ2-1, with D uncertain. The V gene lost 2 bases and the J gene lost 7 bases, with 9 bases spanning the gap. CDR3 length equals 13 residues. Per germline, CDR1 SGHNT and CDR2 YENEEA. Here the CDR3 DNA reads TGTGCCAGCAGCTTACTCGACGGAAATGAGCAGTTCTTC. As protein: CASSLLDGNEQFF.

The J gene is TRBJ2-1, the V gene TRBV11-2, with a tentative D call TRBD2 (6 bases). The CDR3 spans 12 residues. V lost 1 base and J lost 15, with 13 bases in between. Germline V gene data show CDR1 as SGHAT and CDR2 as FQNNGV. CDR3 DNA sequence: TGTGCCAGCAGCTTAGGTGTCGGGGGAGGGTTCTTC. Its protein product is CASSLGVGGGFF.

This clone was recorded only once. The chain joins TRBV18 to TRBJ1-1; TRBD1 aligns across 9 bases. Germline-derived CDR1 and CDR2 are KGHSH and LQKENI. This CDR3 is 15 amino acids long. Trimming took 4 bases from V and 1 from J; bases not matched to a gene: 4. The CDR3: CASSLGQGTNTEAFF. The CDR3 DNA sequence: TGTGCCAGCTCACTCGGACAGGGGACGAACACTGAAGCTTTCTTT. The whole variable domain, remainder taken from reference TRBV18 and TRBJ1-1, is NAGVMQNPRHLVRRRGQEARLRCSPMKGHSHVYWYRQLPEEGLKFMVYLQKENIIDESGMPKERFSAEFPKEGPSILRIQQVVRGDSAAYFCASSLGQGTNTEAFFGQGTRLTVV.

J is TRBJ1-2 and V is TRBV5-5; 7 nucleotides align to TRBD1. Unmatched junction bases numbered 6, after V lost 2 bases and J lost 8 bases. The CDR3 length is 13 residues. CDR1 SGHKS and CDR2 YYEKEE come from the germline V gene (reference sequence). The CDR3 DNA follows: TGTGCCAGCAGCTTAGAGAACAGGGGCGGCTACACCTTC. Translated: CASSLENRGGYTF.

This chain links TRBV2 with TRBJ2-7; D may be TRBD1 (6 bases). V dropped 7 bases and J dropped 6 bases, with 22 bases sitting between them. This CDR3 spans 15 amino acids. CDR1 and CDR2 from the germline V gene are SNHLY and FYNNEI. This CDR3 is CASTERTVVSLEQYF. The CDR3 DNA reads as TGTGCCAGCACTGAGAGGACAGTAGTTTCCCTCGAGCAGTACTTC.

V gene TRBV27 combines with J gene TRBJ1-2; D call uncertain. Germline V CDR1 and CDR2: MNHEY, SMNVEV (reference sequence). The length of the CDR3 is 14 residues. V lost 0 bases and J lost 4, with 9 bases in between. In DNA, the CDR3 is TGTGCCAGCAGTTTATCCGACGTGGGCTATGGCTACACCTTC. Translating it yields CASSLSDVGYGYTF.

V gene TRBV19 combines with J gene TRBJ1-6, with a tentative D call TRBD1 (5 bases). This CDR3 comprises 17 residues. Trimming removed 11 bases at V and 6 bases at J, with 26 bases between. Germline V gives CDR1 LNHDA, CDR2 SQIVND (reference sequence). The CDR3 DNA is TGTGCCTCTACCTATGACGGGGACCGAAGTAGTAATTCACCCCTCCACTTT. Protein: CASTYDGDRSSNSPLHF. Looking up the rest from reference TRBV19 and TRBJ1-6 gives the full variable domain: DGGITQSPKYLFRKEGQNVTLSCEQNLNHDAMYWYRQDPGQGLRLIYYSQIVNDFQKGDIAEGYSVSREKKESFPLTVTSAQKNPTAFYLCASTYDGDRSSNSPLHFGNGTRLTVT.

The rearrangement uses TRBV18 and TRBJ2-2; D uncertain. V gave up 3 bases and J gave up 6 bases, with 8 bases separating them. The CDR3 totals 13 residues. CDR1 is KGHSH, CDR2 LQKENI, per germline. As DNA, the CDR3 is TGTGCCAGCTCACCTGTTGACGCCGGGGAGCTGTTTTTT. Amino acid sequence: CASSPVDAGELFF.

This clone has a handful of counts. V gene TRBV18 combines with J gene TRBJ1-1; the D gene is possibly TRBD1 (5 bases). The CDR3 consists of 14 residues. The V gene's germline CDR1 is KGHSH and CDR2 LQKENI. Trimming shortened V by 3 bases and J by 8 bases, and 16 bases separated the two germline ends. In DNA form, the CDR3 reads TGTGCCAGCTCACCCTGGGGGGAGAACTGGGAAGCTTTCTTT. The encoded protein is CASSPWGENWEAFF.

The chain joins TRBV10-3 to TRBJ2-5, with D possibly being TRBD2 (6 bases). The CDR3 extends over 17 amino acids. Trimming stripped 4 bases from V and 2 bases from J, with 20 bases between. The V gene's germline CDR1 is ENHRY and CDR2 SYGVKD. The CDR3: CAISGGEAAPGQETQYF. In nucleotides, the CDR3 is TGTGCCATCAGTGGGGGGGAGGCCGCGCCTGGACAAGAGACCCAGTACTTC.

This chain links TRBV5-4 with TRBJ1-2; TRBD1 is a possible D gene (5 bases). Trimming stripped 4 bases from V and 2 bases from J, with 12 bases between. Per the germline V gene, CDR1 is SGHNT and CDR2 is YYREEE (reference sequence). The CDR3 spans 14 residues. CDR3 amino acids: CASSLFKGNYGYTF. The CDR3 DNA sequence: TGTGCCAGCAGCCTGTTTAAGGGGAACTATGGCTACACCTTC.

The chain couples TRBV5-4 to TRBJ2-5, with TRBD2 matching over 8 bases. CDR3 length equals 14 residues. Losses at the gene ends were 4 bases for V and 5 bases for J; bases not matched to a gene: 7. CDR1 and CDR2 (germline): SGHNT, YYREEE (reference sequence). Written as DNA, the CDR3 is TGTGCCAGCAGCCCCAGCGGGACTAGGGAGACCCAGTACTTC. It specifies CASSPSGTRETQYF.

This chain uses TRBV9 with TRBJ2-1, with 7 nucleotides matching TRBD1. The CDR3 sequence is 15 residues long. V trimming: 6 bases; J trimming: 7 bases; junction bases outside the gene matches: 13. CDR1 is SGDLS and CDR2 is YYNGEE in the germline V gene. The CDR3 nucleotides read TGTGCCAGCACCCGGGACAGCAAGGGTTCGAATGAGCAGTTCTTC. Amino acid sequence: CASTRDSKGSNEQFF. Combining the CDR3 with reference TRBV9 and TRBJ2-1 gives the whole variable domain DSGVTQTPKHLITATGQRVTLRCSPRSGDLSVYWYQQSLDQGLQFLIQYYNGEERAKGNILERFSAQQFPDLHSELNLSSLELGDSALYFCASTRDSKGSNEQFFGPGTRLTVL.

The DNA of the CDR3 is TGTGCCAGCTCGTCCGGGACAGGGACCTATGGCTACACCTTC. It codes for CASSSGTGTYGYTF. V and J are TRBV18 and TRBJ1-2; 9 nucleotides agree with TRBD1. Germline V gene lookup returns CDR1 KGHSH and CDR2 LQKENI. The CDR3 is made up of 14 amino acids. Trimming at V came to 6 bases and at J to 4 bases, leaving 6 bases not matched to a gene.

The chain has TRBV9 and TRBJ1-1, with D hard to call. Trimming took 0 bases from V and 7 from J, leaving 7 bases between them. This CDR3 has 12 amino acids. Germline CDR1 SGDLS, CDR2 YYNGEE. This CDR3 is CASSVGAGEAFF. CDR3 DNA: TGTGCCAGCAGCGTAGGGGCGGGTGAAGCTTTCTTT.

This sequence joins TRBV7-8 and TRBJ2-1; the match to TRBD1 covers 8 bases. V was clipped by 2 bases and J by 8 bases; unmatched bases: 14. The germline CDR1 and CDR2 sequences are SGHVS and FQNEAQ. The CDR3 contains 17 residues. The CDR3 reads CASSLSGRGRPVDEQFF. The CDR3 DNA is TGTGCCAGCAGCTTAAGTGGCAGGGGGCGCCCAGTCGATGAGCAGTTCTTC.

The CDR3 DNA follows: TGTGCCAGCAGCTTAGGGGCGGTTTCCACAACTAATGAAAAACTGTTTTTT. Translating it yields CASSLGAVSTTNEKLFF. The V call is TRBV11-2, the J call TRBJ1-4; D unclear. The germline V and J ends were trimmed by 1 base and 0 bases, with 12 bases remaining between them. The CDR3 extends over 17 amino acids. The germline gives CDR1 SGHAT, CDR2 FQNNGV.

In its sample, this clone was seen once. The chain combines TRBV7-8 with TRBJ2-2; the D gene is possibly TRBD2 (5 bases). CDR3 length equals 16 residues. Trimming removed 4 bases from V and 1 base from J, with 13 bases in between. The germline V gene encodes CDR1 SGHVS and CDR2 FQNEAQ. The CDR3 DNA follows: TGTGCCAGCAGCTCAACCGGGGATCTGAACACCGGGGAGCTGTTTTTT. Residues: CASSSTGDLNTGELFF.